This T cell receptor beta chain was sequenced for a study of blood T cell repertoires in COVID-19. Repertoires were generated with immunoSEQ multiplex PCR, while TCRdb's copy carries only in-frame clones and drops some. The top ten clones hold 4.2% of a sample with about 96,000 clones, roughly 90% of them seen once. Germline loops: CDR1 MNHEY, CDR2 SMNVEV (reference sequence). This CDR3 has 17 residues. Trimming took 5 bases from V and 0 from J, leaving 16 bases between them. The specimen sequenced was peripheral blood. This clonotype originated in a human donor with COVID-19, enrolled during active disease. The donor label of this sample is uncertain. This sequence joins TRBV27 and TRBJ2-2, with a tentative D call TRBD1 (6 bases). As DNA, the CDR3 is TGTGCCAGCAGTAAACCGACAGGTAGAACGAACACCGGGGAGCTGTTTTTT. It translates to CASSKPTGRTNTGELFF.